Presented here are 9 T cell receptor beta chains from one specimen sequenced in a study of human T cells and chemical hapten exposure. TCRdb called the RACE reads again in MiXCR, with one record for every CDR3 protein. The repertoire consists of around 110,000 distinct CDR3 sequences, with around 11% occurring once and the leading ten covering around 2.4%. The time point denotes: patch test 3, about 24 weeks after DPC sensitization. The treatment was: therapeutic diphenylcyclopropenone sensitization with weekly scalp DPC. The input for sequencing was whole blood, taken in connection with sensitization to the hapten diphenylcyclopropenone (DPC). These receptors all come from a woman aged 45 to 65 with alopecia areata. Some clones in this sample may be carry-over from other donors' samples.

In this sample, this clonotype turned up many times. The J gene is TRBJ2-1, the V gene TRBV20-1, with 9 bases aligning to TRBD2. CDR1 DFQATT and CDR2 SNEGSKA come from the germline V gene (reference sequence). V was clipped by 3 bases and J by 6 bases; unmatched bases: 6. The CDR3 totals 14 residues. The CDR3 coding sequence is TGCAGTGCTAGCTCGGCGGGGGGGGTCAATGAGCAGTTCTTC. The encoded protein is CSASSAGGVNEQFF.

This clonotype has just a few counts. The chain combines TRBV12-3 or TRBV12-4 with TRBJ2-5; no clear D gene. This CDR3 comprises 13 residues. Trimming removed 5 bases at V and 5 bases at J, with 12 bases between. CDR3 region: CASSPRMGETQYF. CDR3 nucleotide sequence: TGTGCCAGCAGTCCGCGGATGGGGGAGACCCAGTACTTC.

Many counts were recorded for this clonotype. The rearrangement uses TRBV20-1 and TRBJ1-2; D possibly corresponds to TRBD1 (6 bases). The CDR3 totals 13 residues. Trimming cost V 0 bases and J 4 bases, with 9 bases left between them. Germline V gene lookup returns CDR1 DFQATT and CDR2 SNEGSKA (reference sequence). The chain's CDR3 is CSARDEGGYGYTF. The DNA for the CDR3 is TGCAGTGCTAGAGATGAGGGGGGCTATGGCTACACCTTC.

This clonotype has ten or more counts. The chain has TRBV11-2 and TRBJ1-1, with no clear D. The V gene lost 3 bases and the J gene lost 1 base, with 3 bases spanning the gap. The length of the CDR3 is 12 residues. CDR1 SGHAT and CDR2 FQNNGV come from the germline V gene. The CDR3 region has the DNA TGTGCCAGCAGCTTCGAGAACACTGAAGCTTTCTTT. It translates to CASSFENTEAFF.

This clonotype came up a few times. This sequence joins TRBV28 and TRBJ2-5; a weak D match, TRBD2 (6 bases). The CDR3 runs to 15 residues. The germline V gene has CDR1 MDHEN and CDR2 SYDVKM. Deletions cut 6 bases from V and 5 bases from J, with 19 bases between. CDR3 residues: CASRPGQLRGETQYF. CDR3 nucleotides: TGTGCCAGCAGGCCAGGACAACTCCGGGGGGAGACCCAGTACTTC.

The chain uses TRBV9 and TRBJ1-5; possibly TRBD1 for D (5 bases). The ends were cut back, 0 bases at V and 7 bases at J, with 17 bases in the middle. This CDR3 contains 16 residues. CDR1 and CDR2 (germline): SGDLS, YYNGEE. The CDR3 region is CASSVEAFRVEQPQHF. The CDR3 nucleotides read TGTGCCAGCAGCGTAGAGGCTTTCAGGGTAGAGCAGCCCCAGCATTTT.

This clonotype was seen ten or more times. J is TRBJ2-7 and V is TRBV14; 9 bases agree with TRBD2. The CDR3 is 17 amino acids. Germline CDR1 and CDR2: SGHDN and FVKESK. Trimming at V came to 0 bases and at J to 7 bases, leaving 13 bases not matched to a gene. The CDR3 loop is CASSQDLASGNLREQYF. CDR3 in DNA: TGTGCCAGCAGCCAAGATTTGGCTAGCGGGAATTTACGGGAGCAGTACTTC.

CDR3 loop: CASSEMYRETDTQYF. CDR3 in DNA: TGTGCCAGCAGTGAAATGTACAGGGAGACAGATACGCAGTATTTT. V gene TRBV6-1 combines with J gene TRBJ2-3, with D possibly being TRBD1 (6 bases). V was trimmed by 2 bases and J by 3 bases, leaving 12 bases between them. The germline V gene encodes CDR1 MNHNS and CDR2 SASEGT. The CDR3 sequence is 15 residues long.

J is TRBJ1-1 and V is TRBV6-5; D is uncertain. The CDR3 extends over 12 amino acids. Germline values: CDR1 MNHEY, CDR2 SVGAGI. The V end lost 5 bases, the J end lost 1 base, and 5 bases lay between the germline ends. The CDR3 nucleotides read TGTGCCAGCAGTGAGACGAACACTGAAGCTTTCTTT. Its protein product is CASSETNTEAFF.